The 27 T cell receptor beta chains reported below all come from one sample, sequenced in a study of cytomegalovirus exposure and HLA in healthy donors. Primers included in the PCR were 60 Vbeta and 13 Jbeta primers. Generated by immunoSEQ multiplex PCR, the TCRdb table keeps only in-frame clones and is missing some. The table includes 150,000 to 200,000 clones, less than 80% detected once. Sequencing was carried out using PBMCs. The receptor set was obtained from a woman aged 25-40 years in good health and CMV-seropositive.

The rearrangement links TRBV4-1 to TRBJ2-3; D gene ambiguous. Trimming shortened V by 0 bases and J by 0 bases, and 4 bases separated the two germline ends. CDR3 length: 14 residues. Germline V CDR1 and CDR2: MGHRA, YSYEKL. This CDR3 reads CASSQDLSTDTQYF. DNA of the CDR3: TGCGCCAGCAGCCAAGATCTCAGCACAGATACGCAGTATTTT.

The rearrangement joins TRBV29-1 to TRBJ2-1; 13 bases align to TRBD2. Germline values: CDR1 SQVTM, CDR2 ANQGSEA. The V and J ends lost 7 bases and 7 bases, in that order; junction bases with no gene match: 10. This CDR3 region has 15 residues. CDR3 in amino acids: CSGRLRLAGGNEQFF. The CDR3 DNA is TGCAGCGGTCGCCTGCGACTAGCGGGGGGAAATGAGCAGTTCTTC.

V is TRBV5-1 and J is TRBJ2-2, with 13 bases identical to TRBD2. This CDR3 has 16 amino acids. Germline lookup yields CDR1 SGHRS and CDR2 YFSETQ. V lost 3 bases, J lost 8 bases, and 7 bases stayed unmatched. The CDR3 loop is CASSWTSGSLRGELFF. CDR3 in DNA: TGCGCCAGCAGCTGGACTAGCGGGAGTTTAAGGGGGGAGCTGTTTTTT.

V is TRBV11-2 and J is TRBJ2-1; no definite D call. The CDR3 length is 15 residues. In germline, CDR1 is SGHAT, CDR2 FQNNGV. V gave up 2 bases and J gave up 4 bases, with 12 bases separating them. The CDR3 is CASSLRPFSYNEQFF. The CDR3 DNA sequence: TGTGCCAGCAGCTTACGCCCCTTTAGTTACAATGAGCAGTTCTTC.

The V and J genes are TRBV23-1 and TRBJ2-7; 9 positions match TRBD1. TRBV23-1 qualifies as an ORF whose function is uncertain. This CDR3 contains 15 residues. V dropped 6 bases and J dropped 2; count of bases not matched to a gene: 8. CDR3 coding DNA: TGCGCCAGCAGCCGAGACAGGGGGGGCACCTACGAGCAGTACTTC. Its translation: CASSRDRGGTYEQYF.

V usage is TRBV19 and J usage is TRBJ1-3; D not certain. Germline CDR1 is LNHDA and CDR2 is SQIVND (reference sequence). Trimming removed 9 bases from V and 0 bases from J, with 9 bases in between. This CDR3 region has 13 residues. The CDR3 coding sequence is TGTGCCAGCACCGTCAGCTCTGGAAACACCATATATTTT. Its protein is CASTVSSGNTIYF. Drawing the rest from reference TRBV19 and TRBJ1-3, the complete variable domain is DGGITQSPKYLFRKEGQNVTLSCEQNLNHDAMYWYRQDPGQGLRLIYYSQIVNDFQKGDIAEGYSVSREKKESFPLTVTSAQKNPTAFYLCASTVSSGNTIYFGEGSWLTVV.

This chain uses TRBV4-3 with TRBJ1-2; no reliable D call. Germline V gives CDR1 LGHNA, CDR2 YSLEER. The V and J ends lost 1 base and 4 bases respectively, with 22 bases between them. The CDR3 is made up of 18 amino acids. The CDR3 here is CASSQVAGSSITLYGYTF. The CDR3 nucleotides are TGCGCCAGCAGCCAAGTCGCAGGATCCTCTATAACCCTCTATGGCTACACCTTC.

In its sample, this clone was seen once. The CDR3 DNA reads as TGTGCCAGCAGCCACATGAACAATGAGCAGTTCTTC. Translating it yields CASSHMNNEQFF. This chain uses TRBV7-6 with TRBJ2-1, with no clear D. This CDR3 contains 12 residues. CDR1 is SGHVS and CDR2 is FNYEAQ in the germline V gene. Trimming removed 5 bases from V and 5 bases from J, with 7 bases in between.

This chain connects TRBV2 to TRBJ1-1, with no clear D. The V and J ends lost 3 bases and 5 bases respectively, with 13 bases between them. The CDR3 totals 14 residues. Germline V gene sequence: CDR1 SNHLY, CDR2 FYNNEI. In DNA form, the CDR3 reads TGTGCCAGCAGTGACAGGTTAGATAGGACTGAAGCTTTCTTT. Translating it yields CASSDRLDRTEAFF.

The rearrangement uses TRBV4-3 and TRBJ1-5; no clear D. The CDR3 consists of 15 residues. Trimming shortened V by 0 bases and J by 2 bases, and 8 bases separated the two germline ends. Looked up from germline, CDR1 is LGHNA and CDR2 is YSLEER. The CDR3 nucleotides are TGCGCCAGCAGCCAAGATCGGTTTGGCAATCAGCCCCAGCATTTT. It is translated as CASSQDRFGNQPQHF.

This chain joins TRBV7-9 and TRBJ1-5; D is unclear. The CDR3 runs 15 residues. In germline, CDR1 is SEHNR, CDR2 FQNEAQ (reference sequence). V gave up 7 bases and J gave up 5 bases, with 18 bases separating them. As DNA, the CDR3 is TGTGCCAGCACCCCTGGAGGGTCTGAGGATCAGCCCCAGCATTTT. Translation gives CASTPGGSEDQPQHF.

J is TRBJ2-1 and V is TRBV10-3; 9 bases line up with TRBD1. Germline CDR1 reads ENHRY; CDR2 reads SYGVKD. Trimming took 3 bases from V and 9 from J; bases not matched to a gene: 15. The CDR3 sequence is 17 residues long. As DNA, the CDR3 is TGTGCCATCAGTGACAGCCTCGGGACAGGGTCCGTCTTTGAGCAGTTCTTC. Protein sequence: CAISDSLGTGSVFEQFF.

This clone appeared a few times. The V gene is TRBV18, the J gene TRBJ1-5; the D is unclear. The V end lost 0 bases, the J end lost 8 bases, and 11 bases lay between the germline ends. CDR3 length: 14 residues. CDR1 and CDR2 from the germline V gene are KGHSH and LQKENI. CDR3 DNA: TGTGCCAGCTCACCACCGGGAGCGAGTGAGCCCCAGCATTTT. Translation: CASSPPGASEPQHF.

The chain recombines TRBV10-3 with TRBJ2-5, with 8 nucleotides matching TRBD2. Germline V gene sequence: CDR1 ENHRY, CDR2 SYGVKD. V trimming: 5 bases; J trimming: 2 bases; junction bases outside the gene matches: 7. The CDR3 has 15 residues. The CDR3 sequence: CAISRGAGAQETQYF. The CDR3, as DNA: TGTGCCATCAGTCGCGGAGCGGGGGCACAAGAGACCCAGTACTTC.

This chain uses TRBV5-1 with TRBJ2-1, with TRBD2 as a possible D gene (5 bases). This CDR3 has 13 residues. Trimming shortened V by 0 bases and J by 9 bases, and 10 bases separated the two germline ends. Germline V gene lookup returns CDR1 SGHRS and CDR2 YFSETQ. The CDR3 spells CASSLESGAEQFF. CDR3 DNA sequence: TGCGCCAGCAGCTTGGAGAGCGGTGCTGAGCAGTTCTTC.

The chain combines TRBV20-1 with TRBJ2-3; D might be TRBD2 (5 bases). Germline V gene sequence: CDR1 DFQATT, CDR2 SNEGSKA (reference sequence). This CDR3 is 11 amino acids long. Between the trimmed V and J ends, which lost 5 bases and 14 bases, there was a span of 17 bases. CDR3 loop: CSAPNEEALYF. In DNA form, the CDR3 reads TGCAGTGCTCCGAATGAGGAGGCGTTGTATTTT.

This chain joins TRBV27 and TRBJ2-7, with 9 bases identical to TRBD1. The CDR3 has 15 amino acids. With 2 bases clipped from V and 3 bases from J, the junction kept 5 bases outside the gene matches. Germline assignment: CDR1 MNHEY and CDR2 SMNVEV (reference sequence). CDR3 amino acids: CASSLQPGQGYEQYF. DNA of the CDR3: TGTGCCAGCAGTTTACAGCCGGGACAGGGCTACGAGCAGTACTTC.

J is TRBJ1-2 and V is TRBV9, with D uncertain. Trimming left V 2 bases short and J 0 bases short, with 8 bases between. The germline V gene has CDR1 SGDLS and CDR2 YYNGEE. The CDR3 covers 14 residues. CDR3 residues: CASSVAVANYGYTF. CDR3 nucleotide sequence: TGTGCCAGCAGCGTCGCGGTAGCTAACTATGGCTACACCTTC.

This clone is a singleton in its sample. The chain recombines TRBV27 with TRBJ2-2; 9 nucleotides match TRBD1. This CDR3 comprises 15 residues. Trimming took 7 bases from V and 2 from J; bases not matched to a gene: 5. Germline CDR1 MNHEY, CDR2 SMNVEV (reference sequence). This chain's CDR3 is CASTRDRDNTGELFF. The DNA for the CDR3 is TGTGCCAGCACCCGGGACAGGGACAACACCGGGGAGCTGTTTTTT.

CDR3 sequence: CASSLAVKGTEAFF. DNA for the CDR3: TGTGCCAGCAGCTTAGCGGTCAAGGGGACTGAAGCTTTCTTT. The chain has TRBV7-9 and TRBJ1-1; possible D gene TRBD1, 5 bases. V was shortened by 0 bases and J by 5 bases, with 10 bases between the two germline ends. Germline CDR1 is SEHNR and CDR2 is FQNEAQ (reference sequence). The CDR3 spans 14 residues.

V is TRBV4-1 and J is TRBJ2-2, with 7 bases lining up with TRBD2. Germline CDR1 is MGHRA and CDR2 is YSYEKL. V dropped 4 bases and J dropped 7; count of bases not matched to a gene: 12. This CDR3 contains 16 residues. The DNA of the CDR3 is TGCGCCAGCAGCCCCGTTGGGGTAGCGGGTAACGGGGAGCTGTTTTTT. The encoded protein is CASSPVGVAGNGELFF.

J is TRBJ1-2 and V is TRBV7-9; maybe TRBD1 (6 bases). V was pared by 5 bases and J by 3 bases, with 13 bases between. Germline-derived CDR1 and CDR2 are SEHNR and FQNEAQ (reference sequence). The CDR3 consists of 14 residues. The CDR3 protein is CASSGSGGDYGYTF. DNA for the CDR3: TGTGCCAGCAGCGGAAGTGGGGGCGACTATGGCTACACCTTC.

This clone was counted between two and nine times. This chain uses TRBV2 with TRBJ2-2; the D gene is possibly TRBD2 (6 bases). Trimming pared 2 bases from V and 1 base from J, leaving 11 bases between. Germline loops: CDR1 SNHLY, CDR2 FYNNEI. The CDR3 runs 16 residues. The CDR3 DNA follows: TGTGCCAGCAGTGAATCGGGGGTTGGGAACACCGGGGAGCTGTTTTTT. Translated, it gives CASSESGVGNTGELFF. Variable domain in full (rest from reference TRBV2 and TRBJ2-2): EPEVTQTPSHQVTQMGQEVILRCVPISNHLYFYWYRQILGQKVEFLVSFYNNEISEKSEIFDDQFSVERPDGSNFTLKIRSTKLEDSAMYFCASSESGVGNTGELFFGEGSRLTVL.

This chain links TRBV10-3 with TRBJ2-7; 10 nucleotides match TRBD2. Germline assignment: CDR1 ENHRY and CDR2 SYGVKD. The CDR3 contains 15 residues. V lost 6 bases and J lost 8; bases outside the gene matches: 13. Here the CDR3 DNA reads TGTGCCATCAGGAGGGAGGGTCTAGCGGGAGCCAAGCAGTACTTC. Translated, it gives CAIRREGLAGAKQYF.

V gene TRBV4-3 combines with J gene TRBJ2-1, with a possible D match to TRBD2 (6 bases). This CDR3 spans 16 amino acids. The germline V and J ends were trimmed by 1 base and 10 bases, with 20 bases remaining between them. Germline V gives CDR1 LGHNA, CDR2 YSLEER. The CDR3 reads CASSQGPGLDGWEQFF. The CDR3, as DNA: TGCGCCAGCAGCCAAGGGCCGGGACTGGACGGGTGGGAGCAGTTCTTC.

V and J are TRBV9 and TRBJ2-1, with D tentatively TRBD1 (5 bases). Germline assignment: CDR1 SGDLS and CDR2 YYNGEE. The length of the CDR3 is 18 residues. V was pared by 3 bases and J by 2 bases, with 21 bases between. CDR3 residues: CASSAGLGSSLAYNEQFF. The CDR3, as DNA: TGTGCCAGCAGCGCAGGGTTGGGTTCCTCATTAGCCTACAATGAGCAGTTCTTC.

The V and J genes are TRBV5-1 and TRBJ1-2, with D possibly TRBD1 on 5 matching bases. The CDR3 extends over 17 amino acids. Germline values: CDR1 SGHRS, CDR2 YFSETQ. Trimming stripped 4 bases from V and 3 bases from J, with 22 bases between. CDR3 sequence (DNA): TGCGCCAGCAGCCCCACAGTGGCAGGGAGGAAAGACTATGGCTACACCTTC. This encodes CASSPTVAGRKDYGYTF. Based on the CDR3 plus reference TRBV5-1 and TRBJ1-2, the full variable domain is KAGVTQTPRYLIKTRGQQVTLSCSPISGHRSVSWYQQTPGQGLQFLFEYFSETQRNKGNFPGRFSGRQFSNSRSEMNVSTLELGDSALYLCASSPTVAGRKDYGYTFGSGTRLTVV.